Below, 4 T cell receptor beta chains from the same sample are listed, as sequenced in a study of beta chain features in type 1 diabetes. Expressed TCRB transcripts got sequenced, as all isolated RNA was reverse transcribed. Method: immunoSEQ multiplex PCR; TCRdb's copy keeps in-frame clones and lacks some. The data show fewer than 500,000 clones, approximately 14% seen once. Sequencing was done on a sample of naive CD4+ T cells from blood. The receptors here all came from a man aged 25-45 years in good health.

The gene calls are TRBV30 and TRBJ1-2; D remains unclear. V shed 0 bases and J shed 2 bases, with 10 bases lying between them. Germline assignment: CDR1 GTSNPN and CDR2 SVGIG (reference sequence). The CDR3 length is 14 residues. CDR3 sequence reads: CAWSVSYTNYGYTF. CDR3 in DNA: TGTGCCTGGAGTGTAAGTTACACCAACTATGGCTACACCTTC.

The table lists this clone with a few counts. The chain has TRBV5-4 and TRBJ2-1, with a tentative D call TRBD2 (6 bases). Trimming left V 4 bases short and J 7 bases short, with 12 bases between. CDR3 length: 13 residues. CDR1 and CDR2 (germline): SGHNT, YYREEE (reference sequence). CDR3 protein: CASSVTSENEQFF. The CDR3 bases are TGTGCCAGCAGCGTGACTAGTGAGAATGAGCAGTTCTTC.

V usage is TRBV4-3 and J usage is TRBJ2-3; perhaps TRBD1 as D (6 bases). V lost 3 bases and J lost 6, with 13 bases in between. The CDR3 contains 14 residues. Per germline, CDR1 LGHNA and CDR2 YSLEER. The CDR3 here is CASSHGQKGDTQYF. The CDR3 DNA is TGCGCCAGCAGCCACGGACAGAAAGGGGATACGCAGTATTTT.

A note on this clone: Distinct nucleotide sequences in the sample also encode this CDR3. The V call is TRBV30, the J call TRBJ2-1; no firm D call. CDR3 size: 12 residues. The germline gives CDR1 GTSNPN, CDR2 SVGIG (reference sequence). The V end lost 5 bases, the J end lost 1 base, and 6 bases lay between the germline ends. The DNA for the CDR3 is TGTGCCTGGGGGGATTCCTACAATGAGCAGTTCTTC. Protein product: CAWGDSYNEQFF.